Here is one T cell receptor (beta chain) with its context. CDR3 length equals 13 residues. CDR1 WSHSY and CDR2 SAAADI come from the germline V gene. V was clipped by 5 bases and J by 4 bases, with 11 bases between them. This specimen belongs to a study of blood T cell repertoires in COVID-19. Study summary: PBMCs, B-cell-depleted T cells, or T cells provided the cDNA or gDNA that made up the material.

Original data processing: It was from reference gene primer amplification that nucleated cell counts were estimated. TCRdb's table, derived via immunoSEQ multiplex PCR, lists solely in-frame clones and lacks some. D and trimming were read from the DNA, whereas the V and J calls and clone size are those reported in that table. This sample carries more than 250,000 clones, more than 75% of them seen once, and the ten largest clones take 1%. Sequencing used peripheral blood. V usage is TRBV10-2 and J usage is TRBJ1-2, with D possibly matching TRBD1 (5 bases). This sequence was found in a man aged 50 or older with active or convalescent COVID-19. CDR3 residues: CASSRGQSYGYTF. DNA of the CDR3: TGCGCCAGCAGTAGGGGCCAGAGCTATGGCTACACCTTC.